The clone carrying this T cell receptor (beta chain) was picked up many times. One entry per CDR3 protein results from TCRdb running MiXCR on the reads. Of about 80,000 distinct CDR3 sequences in the sample, about 3.8% were seen once. The sample is drawn from a study of T cell repertoires in cytomegalovirus infection. From germline, CDR1 is ENHRY and CDR2 SYGVKD. The trim removed 3 bases at V and 13 bases at J, leaving 9 bases unmatched. The CDR3 runs 13 residues. The receptor was isolated from a human donor in good health (CMV status not recorded). Some clones in this sample may be carry-over from other donors' samples. This rearrangement joins TRBV10-3 to TRBJ2-1; TRBD2 matches 7 bases. The sequenced material came from PBMCs. The CDR3 here is CAISDNGLVGQFF. The CDR3 coding sequence is TGTGCCATCAGTGATAACGGACTAGTTGGCCAGTTCTTC.